The 3 T cell receptor beta chains listed next were all sequenced from one sample in a study of cytomegalovirus exposure and HLA in healthy donors. It was with 60 Vbeta and 13 Jbeta primers that the PCR ran. Libraries were prepared by immunoSEQ multiplex PCR; TCRdb keeps only in-frame clonotypes and omits some of them. The sample lists 120,000 to 150,000 clones; 82% were seen once. Sequencing was performed on PBMCs. Every receptor here comes from a male donor in good health and CMV-seronegative.

V is TRBV9 and J is TRBJ2-1, with 14 bases matching TRBD2. After removal of 2 bases from V and 0 bases from J, the junction contained 7 bases not matched to a gene. CDR3 size: 19 residues. CDR1 and CDR2 from the germline V gene are SGDLS and YYNGEE. The CDR3 protein is CASSVRGLAGEGSYNEQFF. CDR3 coding DNA: TGTGCCAGCAGCGTTCGGGGACTAGCGGGAGAAGGCTCCTACAATGAGCAGTTCTTC.

V and J are TRBV25-1 and TRBJ1-5; the D gene is possibly TRBD1 (6 bases). V gave up 1 base and J gave up 9 bases, with 13 bases separating them. The CDR3 runs to 14 residues. The V gene's germline CDR1 is MGHDK and CDR2 SYGVNS. CDR3 DNA: TGTGCCAGCAGTGAATTCGGGGAGGGGGGGCCCCAGCATTTT. Protein sequence: CASSEFGEGGPQHF.

The chain employs TRBV7-2 and TRBJ2-1, with D possibly matching TRBD1 (5 bases). Trimming took off 10 bases at V and 5 bases at J, with 9 bases between the two ends. The CDR3 runs to 11 residues. Germline loops: CDR1 SGHTA, CDR2 FQGNSA. The CDR3 sequence is CATRAHNEQFF. Written as DNA, the CDR3 is TGTGCCACCAGGGCCCACAATGAGCAGTTCTTC.